This T cell receptor (beta chain) is from a study of spatial heterogeneity in lung cancer. Per the germline V gene, CDR1 is DFQATT and CDR2 is SNEGSKA (reference sequence). V was pared by 5 bases and J by 0 bases, with 7 bases of the junction left unmatched. This CDR3 contains 15 residues. Study-level results: Expanded intratumoral alpha and beta TCR counts tracked tumor mutation counts.

Many counts were recorded for this clonotype. Its antigen is not known. MiXCR, run by TCRdb on the 5' RACE reads, gives a single entry per CDR3 protein. The table has roughly 5,000 distinct CDR3 sequences, around an eighth seen once; the top ten hold roughly 15%. Time point: sample taken at primary tumor resection. Tumor, nontumor lung or frozen PBMC supplied whole RNA that was sequenced unsorted. V is TRBV20-1 and J is TRBJ2-1, with 7 nucleotides matching TRBD2. Sequencing used lung tumor tissue, obtained at surgery. This clonotype was obtained from a female donor with early-stage non-small cell lung cancer. The CDR3 sequence: CSAPTSASSYNEQFF. The CDR3, as DNA: TGCAGTGCTCCAACTAGCGCCAGCTCCTACAATGAGCAGTTCTTC.